This passage covers 5 T cell receptor beta chains from one sample sequenced in a study of shared clonotypes between healthy human individuals. Measured with immunoSEQ multiplex PCR; TCRdb has only the in-frame clones, and not every one. The sample consists of approximately 720,000 clones, 72% of them appearing once. The sample was memory CD4+ T cells sorted from blood. This sample's subset: CD45RA-negative fraction. The receptors were gathered from a woman younger than 45 in good health.

This clone was seen a few times. The V and J genes are TRBV11-2 and TRBJ1-1; 10 bases fit TRBD1. The ends lost 3 bases at V and 8 bases at J; junction bases unmatched: 0. The V gene's germline CDR1 is SGHAT and CDR2 FQNNGV. The CDR3 covers 12 residues. In DNA, the CDR3 is TGTGCCAGCAGCTTGGGACAGGGGGAAGCTTTCTTT. As protein: CASSLGQGEAFF.

Only one count was recorded for this clone. V is TRBV29-1 and J is TRBJ1-3; 7 bases line up with TRBD1. Trimming at V came to 3 bases and at J to 0 bases, leaving 2 bases not matched to a gene. This CDR3 region has 14 residues. Germline V CDR1 and CDR2: SQVTM, ANQGSEA. The CDR3 DNA follows: TGCAGCGTTGATGGGGACAGCTCTGGAAACACCATATATTTT. It encodes CSVDGDSSGNTIYF. The full variable domain, with the rest looked up from reference TRBV29-1 and TRBJ1-3, is SAVISQKPSRDICQRGTSLTIQCQVDSQVTMMFWYRQQPGQSLTLIATANQGSEATYESGFVIDKFPISRPNLTFSTLTVSNMSPEDSSIYLCSVDGDSSGNTIYFGEGSWLTVV.

This clone has just a few counts. This chain joins TRBV5-1 and TRBJ2-1; 11 nucleotides match TRBD2. The junction had 11 bases not matched to a gene; V was cut back by 4 bases and J by 8 bases. The CDR3 consists of 16 residues. Per germline, CDR1 SGHRS and CDR2 YFSETQ. As DNA, the CDR3 is TGCGCCAGCAGCCCCGGGACTAGCGGTGTCTTGGATGAGCAGTTCTTC. Protein sequence: CASSPGTSGVLDEQFF. Based on the CDR3 plus reference TRBV5-1 and TRBJ2-1, the full variable domain is KAGVTQTPRYLIKTRGQQVTLSCSPISGHRSVSWYQQTPGQGLQFLFEYFSETQRNKGNFPGRFSGRQFSNSRSEMNVSTLELGDSALYLCASSPGTSGVLDEQFFGPGTRLTVL.

The chain recombines TRBV6-5 with TRBJ2-1; D is unresolved. The CDR3 extends over 13 amino acids. The germline V gene encodes CDR1 MNHEY and CDR2 SVGAGI. V was shortened by 7 bases and J by 0 bases, with 7 bases between the two germline ends. For the CDR3, the DNA is TGTGCCAGCAAAGTTAACTCCTACAATGAGCAGTTCTTC. It translates to CASKVNSYNEQFF.

This clone was counted a few times. The rearrangement uses TRBV11-2 and TRBJ1-1, with a possible D match to TRBD1 (5 bases). V was pared by 1 base and J by 3 bases, with 12 bases between. CDR3 length: 15 residues. Germline V gene lookup returns CDR1 SGHAT and CDR2 FQNNGV. The CDR3 reads CASSLGPREYTEAFF. CDR3 bases: TGTGCCAGCAGCTTAGGGCCCAGGGAATACACTGAAGCTTTCTTT. The variable domain in full, completed from reference TRBV11-2 and TRBJ1-1, reads EAGVAQSPRYKIIEKRQSVAFWCNPISGHATLYWYQQILGQGPKLLIQFQNNGVVDDSQLPKDRFSAERLKGVDSTLKIQPAKLEDSAVYLCASSLGPREYTEAFFGQGTRLTVV.